This passage covers 13 T cell receptor beta chains from one sample sequenced in a study of shared clonotypes between healthy human individuals. TCRdb's table, derived via immunoSEQ multiplex PCR, lists solely in-frame clones and lacks some. The sample lists 850,000 to 1,200,000 clones, about 75% occurring once. Sequencing used memory CD4+ T cells sorted from blood. The subset is: CD45RA-negative fraction. The source of these receptors is a man between 18 and 29 years old in good health.

The CDR3 reads CASSEGDLGGYTF. In nucleotides, the CDR3 is TGTGCCAGCAGTGAAGGGGACTTGGGGGGCTACACCTTC. The V gene is TRBV6-1, the J gene TRBJ1-2; D possibly corresponds to TRBD1 (5 bases). The CDR3 consists of 13 residues. Germline loops: CDR1 MNHNS, CDR2 SASEGT. V was trimmed by 1 base and J by 8 bases, leaving 11 bases between them.

The genes are TRBV9 and TRBJ2-3; D uncertain. V was shortened by 0 bases and J by 0 bases, with 8 bases between the two germline ends. Germline lookup yields CDR1 SGDLS and CDR2 YYNGEE. The CDR3 is made up of 15 amino acids. The CDR3 here is CASSVESASTDTQYF. The CDR3 coding sequence is TGTGCCAGCAGCGTAGAGAGTGCTAGCACAGATACGCAGTATTTT.

This chain links TRBV28 with TRBJ2-5, with 8 bases that match TRBD2. This CDR3 spans 14 amino acids. Unmatched junction bases numbered 4, after V lost 2 bases and J lost 5 bases. Germline CDR1 MDHEN, CDR2 SYDVKM. CDR3 DNA sequence: TGTGCCAGCAGTTTAGCGGGGGGCGGCGAGACCCAGTACTTC. It yields the protein CASSLAGGGETQYF. Based on the CDR3 plus reference TRBV28 and TRBJ2-5, the full variable domain is DVKVTQSSRYLVKRTGEKVFLECVQDMDHENMFWYRQDPGLGLRLIYFSYDVKMKEKGDIPEGYSVSREKKERFSLILESASTNQTSMYLCASSLAGGGETQYFGPGTRLLVL.

The chain joins TRBV4-1 to TRBJ2-7; 7 bases align to TRBD2. V lost 4 bases to trimming and J lost 6 bases; unmatched junction nucleotides: 12. Per the germline V gene, CDR1 is MGHRA and CDR2 is YSYEKL. CDR3 length: 15 amino acids. The CDR3 here is CASSPGGLPFGEQYF. In DNA, the CDR3 is TGCGCCAGCAGCCCGGGGGGACTACCTTTTGGCGAGCAGTACTTC.

This clone was seen just once. J is TRBJ2-7 and V is TRBV28, with a weak D call TRBD2 (5 bases). There are 17 residues in the CDR3. Germline assignment: CDR1 MDHEN and CDR2 SYDVKM. V lost 2 bases to trimming and J lost 0 bases, with 17 bases between them. CDR3 protein: CASSLTGVSASSYEQYF. The CDR3 region has the DNA TGTGCCAGCAGTTTAACGGGCGTTAGCGCAAGCTCCTACGAGCAGTACTTC.

The rearrangement links TRBV2 to TRBJ2-6; 13 bases are shared with TRBD2. The V gene end was trimmed by 6 bases and the J gene end by 2 bases; junction bases not matched to a gene: 4. CDR1 is SNHLY and CDR2 is FYNNEI in the germline V gene. This CDR3 is built from 17 residues. The DNA of the CDR3 is TGTGCCAGCAGAGGACTAGCGGGAGATGCTGGGGCCAACGTCCTGACTTTC. Translated: CASRGLAGDAGANVLTF. The full variable domain, with the rest looked up from reference TRBV2 and TRBJ2-6, is EPEVTQTPSHQVTQMGQEVILRCVPISNHLYFYWYRQILGQKVEFLVSFYNNEISEKSEIFDDQFSVERPDGSNFTLKIRSTKLEDSAMYFCASRGLAGDAGANVLTFGAGSRLTVL.

This chain joins TRBV5-1 and TRBJ1-6; TRBD1 agrees at 7 bases. In germline, CDR1 is SGHRS, CDR2 YFSETQ. V lost 4 bases and J lost 11; bases outside the gene matches: 9. The CDR3 length is 14 residues. CDR3 region: CASSLQGTETPLHF. The DNA of the CDR3 is TGCGCCAGCAGCCTTCAAGGGACAGAAACACCCCTCCACTTT.

This chain joins TRBV7-2 and TRBJ2-4; 13 bases line up with TRBD2. The CDR3 consists of 19 residues. Per germline, CDR1 SGHTA and CDR2 FQGNSA. V lost 4 bases, J lost 1 base, and 10 bases stayed unmatched. The CDR3: CASSSKLAGGRQAKNIQYF. The DNA for the CDR3 is TGTGCCAGCAGCTCTAAACTAGCGGGAGGGCGTCAGGCCAAAAACATTCAGTACTTC.

This clone was seen more than once but under ten times. CDR3 in DNA: TGTGCCAGCAGCCAAGCGAGTGAAGCTTTCTTT. Its translation is CASSQASEAFF. The genes are TRBV4-2 and TRBJ1-1, with D hard to call. There are 11 residues in the CDR3. Trimming cost V 1 base and J 7 bases, with 4 bases left between them. Germline loops: CDR1 LGHNA, CDR2 YNFKEQ.

The chain has TRBV30 and TRBJ1-5; D not resolved. V dropped 5 bases and J dropped 0 bases, with 8 bases sitting between them. CDR1 and CDR2 (germline): GTSNPN, SVGIG (reference sequence). The CDR3 has 13 amino acids. The CDR3 bases are TGTGCCTGGGGATTTTATAGCAATCAGCCCCAGCATTTT. Its translation: CAWGFYSNQPQHF.

The V and J genes are TRBV7-2 and TRBJ1-6, with TRBD1 matching 10 bases. The germline gives CDR1 SGHTA, CDR2 FQGNSA. The CDR3 runs to 15 residues. V gave up 4 bases and J gave up 10 bases; unmatched junction bases: 7. CDR3 DNA sequence: TGTGCCAGCAGCTCCTACGGGACAGGGGTCTCACCCCTCCACTTT. This encodes CASSSYGTGVSPLHF. Based on the CDR3 plus reference TRBV7-2 and TRBJ1-6, the full variable domain is GAGVSQSPSNKVTEKGKDVELRCDPISGHTALYWYRQSLGQGLEFLIYFQGNSAPDKSGLPSDRFSAERTGGSVSTLTIQRTQQEDSAVYLCASSSYGTGVSPLHFGNGTRLTVT.

The chain uses TRBV10-1 and TRBJ1-4; 10 bases line up with TRBD1. J was trimmed by 8 bases and V by 4 bases; bases with no gene match: 4. Germline CDR1 is WNHNN and CDR2 is SYGVQD (reference sequence). CDR3 length equals 14 residues. CDR3 region: CASSATGGQEKLFF. CDR3 nucleotide sequence: TGCGCCAGCAGTGCGACAGGGGGCCAGGAAAAACTGTTTTTT.

The genes are TRBV6-5 and TRBJ1-6; 8 bases agree with TRBD1. In germline, CDR1 is MNHEY, CDR2 SVGAGI. After removal of 5 bases from V and 8 bases from J, the junction contained 5 bases not matched to a gene. The CDR3 sequence is 14 residues long. CDR3 in amino acids: CASSRTGQDSPLHF. CDR3 DNA sequence: TGTGCCAGCAGTCGGACAGGGCAAGATTCACCCCTCCACTTT.